One sample yielded the 19 T cell receptor beta chains listed below, sequenced in a study of T cells after yellow fever vaccination. One entry per CDR3 protein results from TCRdb running MiXCR on the 5' RACE reads. The profile covers fewer than 100,000 distinct CDR3 sequences, with 5.8% appearing a single time and approximately 39% taken by the ten largest. This specimen was CD8+ T cells sorted from PBMCs, taken 10 days after the yellow fever booster vaccination. The receptors come from a man aged 18 to 30 who received the YFV17D yellow fever vaccine.

This clonotype came up a few times. V usage is TRBV27 and J usage is TRBJ2-5; no definite D call. Trimming took 5 bases from V and 1 from J, leaving 14 bases between them. This CDR3 contains 15 residues. CDR1 and CDR2 (germline): MNHEY, SMNVEV (reference sequence). The CDR3 nucleotides are TGTGCCAGCAGTCCTTCTCCCCTTCTCCAAGAGACCCAGTACTTC. Its protein is CASSPSPLLQETQYF.

This clonotype was detected ten times or more. The rearrangement joins TRBV4-3 to TRBJ2-1; no firm D call. V was trimmed by 5 bases and J by 5 bases, leaving 10 bases between them. The CDR3 runs to 13 residues. Germline V gene data show CDR1 as LGHNA and CDR2 as YSLEER. The CDR3 loop is CASSASSDNEQFF. The DNA for the CDR3 is TGCGCCAGCAGCGCCTCCTCTGACAATGAGCAGTTCTTC.

The table lists this clonotype with many counts. CDR3 in DNA: TGCGCCAGCAGCTTACGGGGTTCTAAATACAATGAGCAGTTCTTC. Protein: CASSLRGSKYNEQFF. The chain recombines TRBV5-1 with TRBJ2-1, with D possibly TRBD2 on 5 matching bases. The V end lost 2 bases, the J end lost 4 bases, and 13 bases lay between the germline ends. CDR1 and CDR2 (germline): SGHRS, YFSETQ. The CDR3 totals 15 residues.

Comment on this clonotype: This may stem from a read error, because a much larger clone lies one nucleotide away. J is TRBJ1-2 and V is TRBV28; 7 positions agree with TRBD1. The germline V gene encodes CDR1 MDHEN and CDR2 SYDVKM. The CDR3 runs 14 residues. This CDR3 is CASSPPGQSYGYSF. CDR3 bases: TGTGCCAGCAGTCCCCCGGGACAGTCATATGGCTACTCCTTC.

This clonotype has more than one count but fewer than ten. This sequence joins TRBV5-6 and TRBJ2-1; no firm D call. Trimming removed 4 bases at V and 7 bases at J, with 21 bases between. This CDR3 region has 16 residues. Per the germline V gene, CDR1 is SGHDT and CDR2 is YYEEEE. CDR3 nucleotide sequence: TGTGCCAGCAGCGGAGCCAGGATGACCGCCGGGAATGAGCAGTTCTTC. Translation gives CASSGARMTAGNEQFF.

This clonotype was counted ten times or more. The genes are TRBV20-1 and TRBJ2-1, with 8 bases that match TRBD2. The ends lost 5 bases at V and 8 bases at J; junction bases unmatched: 26. Germline V gives CDR1 DFQATT, CDR2 SNEGSKA (reference sequence). The CDR3 is made up of 19 amino acids. The CDR3 sequence: CSAAGEWGTSGIPGYEQFF. In nucleotides, the CDR3 is TGCAGTGCTGCAGGGGAATGGGGAACTAGCGGTATCCCGGGGTATGAGCAGTTCTTC.

This clonotype was counted many times. The chain uses TRBV7-9 and TRBJ2-7; the match to TRBD2 covers 10 bases. The trim removed 5 bases at V and 5 bases at J, leaving 6 bases unmatched. The CDR3 length is 14 residues. Germline assignment: CDR1 SEHNR and CDR2 FQNEAQ (reference sequence). For the CDR3, the DNA is TGTGCCAGCAGCCACGGGACTAGCGTCGACGAGCAGTACTTC. This codes for CASSHGTSVDEQYF.

There are many counts of this clonotype. The rearrangement links TRBV20-1 to TRBJ2-2; D gene unclear. Trimming took off 0 bases at V and 5 bases at J, with 4 bases between the two ends. CDR3 length: 12 amino acids. Looked up from germline, CDR1 is DFQATT and CDR2 is SNEGSKA (reference sequence). CDR3 sequence reads: CSAREGTGELFF. The CDR3 DNA follows: TGCAGTGCTAGAGAGGGTACCGGGGAGCTGTTTTTT.

This clonotype was observed a handful of times. This rearrangement joins TRBV10-2 to TRBJ1-1, with TRBD1 matching 8 bases. The V segment lost 8 bases and the J segment 0 bases; nucleotides outside the gene matches: 5. Germline V gives CDR1 WSHSY, CDR2 SAAADI. The CDR3 totals 14 residues. Written as DNA, the CDR3 is TGCGCCAGCCACAGGGGGGGGATGAACACTGAAGCTTTCTTT. Amino acid sequence: CASHRGGMNTEAFF.

In this sample, this clonotype turned up a few times. Here the CDR3 reads CASGSANRVGEKLFF. As DNA, the CDR3 is TGCGCCAGCGGATCAGCCAACAGAGTCGGTGAAAAACTGTTTTTT. This chain links TRBV4-1 with TRBJ1-4; D is undetermined. Between the trimmed V and J ends, which lost 8 bases and 7 bases, there was a span of 20 bases. The CDR3 extends over 15 amino acids. Germline loops: CDR1 MGHRA, CDR2 YSYEKL.

This clonotype was counted ten times or more. This chain uses TRBV24-1 with TRBJ2-3, with 11 bases fitting TRBD1. Germline V gives CDR1 KGHDR, CDR2 SFDVKD. The length of the CDR3 is 13 residues. The J segment lost 4 bases and the V segment lost 9 bases, leaving 2 bases of the junction unmatched. Written as DNA, the CDR3 is TGTGCCACCGAGGGACAGGGGGCAGATACGCAGTATTTT. Translated, it gives CATEGQGADTQYF.

The chain is built from TRBV6-5 and TRBJ2-7; D gene uncertain. The CDR3 consists of 14 residues. Germline assignment: CDR1 MNHEY and CDR2 SVGAGI. V was trimmed by 2 bases and J by 3 bases, leaving 11 bases between them. The CDR3 protein is CASSYADTYYEQYF. The CDR3 nucleotides are TGTGCCAGCAGTTACGCGGATACCTACTACGAGCAGTACTTC.

This chain links TRBV15 with TRBJ2-1; weak D call: TRBD1 (6 bases). V lost 2 bases to trimming and J lost 5 bases, with 16 bases between them. The CDR3 consists of 16 residues. Per the germline V gene, CDR1 is LNHNV and CDR2 is YYDKDF (reference sequence). The CDR3 coding sequence is TGTGCCACCAGCAGATACAGGGATGGGGGACACAATGAGCAGTTCTTC. Protein product: CATSRYRDGGHNEQFF. The full variable domain, with the rest looked up from reference TRBV15 and TRBJ2-1, is DAMVIQNPRYQVTQFGKPVTLSCSQTLNHNVMYWYQQKSSQAPKLLFHYYDKDFNNEADTPDNFQSRRPNTSFCFLDIRSPGLGDTAMYLCATSRYRDGGHNEQFFGPGTRLTVL.

This clonotype showed up just a few times. The genes are TRBV7-7 and TRBJ2-5; 11 bases agree with TRBD2. The CDR3 is 17 amino acids. V gave up 1 base and J gave up 5 bases; unmatched junction bases: 9. Per germline, CDR1 SSHAT and CDR2 FNYEAQ (reference sequence). In nucleotides, the CDR3 is TGTGCCAGCAGCTTAGATAGCGGGGGGGCCCTAACGGAGACCCAGTACTTC. This gives the protein CASSLDSGGALTETQYF.

CDR3 sequence reads: CASSQIPVNSPLHF. The CDR3 DNA follows: TGCGCCAGCAGCCAGATTCCGGTTAATTCACCCCTCCACTTT. This sequence joins TRBV4-3 and TRBJ1-6; D gene unclear. Trimming stripped 3 bases from V and 6 bases from J, with 9 bases between. The germline gives CDR1 LGHNA, CDR2 YSLEER. The CDR3 runs 14 residues.

In its sample, this clonotype was seen a few times. The V gene is TRBV11-3, the J gene TRBJ2-5; D is undetermined. The CDR3 extends over 15 amino acids. Trimming removed 5 bases from V and 5 bases from J, with 18 bases in between. Germline CDR1 is SGHNT and CDR2 is YENEEA. CDR3 sequence: CASSPRPPPGETQYF. CDR3 bases: TGTGCCAGCAGCCCCCGTCCCCCCCCTGGGGAGACCCAGTACTTC.

In this sample, this clonotype turned up a few times. The J gene is TRBJ2-1, the V gene TRBV7-2; 11 positions match TRBD2. After removal of 6 bases from V and 8 bases from J, the junction contained 12 bases not matched to a gene. CDR3 size: 16 residues. CDR1 and CDR2 from the germline V gene are SGHTA and FQGNSA. The CDR3, as DNA: TGTGCCAGCAGGCAGCTGCTAGCGGGGGGACTCGATGAGCAGTTCTTC. It translates to CASRQLLAGGLDEQFF.

This chain links TRBV4-3 with TRBJ1-3; the D gene is possibly TRBD1 (6 bases). Germline-derived CDR1 and CDR2 are LGHNA and YSLEER. This CDR3 spans 17 amino acids. V was pared by 1 base and J by 2 bases, with 15 bases between. The CDR3 loop reads CASSQGLGGGAGNTIYF. DNA of the CDR3: TGCGCCAGCAGCCAAGGGCTGGGGGGCGGAGCTGGAAACACCATATATTTT.

This rearrangement joins TRBV12-3 or TRBV12-4 to TRBJ2-2, with D possibly TRBD1 on 6 matching bases. Trimming removed 6 bases from V and 3 bases from J, with 11 bases in between. The CDR3 contains 14 residues. CDR3 protein: CASSRTEDTGELFF. DNA for the CDR3: TGTGCCAGCAGCCGGACAGAAGACACCGGGGAGCTGTTTTTT.